The clone carrying this TCR beta chain was observed a single time. Its specificity is unknown. The sample comes from a study of OX40 agonist ivuxolimab in advanced cancers. Study-wide context: Patients got intravenous ivuxolimab at 0.01 to 10 mg/kg every 2 weeks. Participants could have had prior anti-PD-1, anti-PD-L1 or anti-CTLA-4 therapy, and more than 35% had some.

Germline CDR1 reads SGDLS; CDR2 reads YYNGEE. The CDR3 covers 14 residues. V lost 2 bases and J lost 5, with 11 bases in between. Repertoires were generated with immunoSEQ multiplex PCR, while TCRdb's copy carries only in-frame clones and drops some. Among more than 50,000 clones listed, 85% were seen once. Patients who had autoimmune disease history or got systemic immunosuppression were left out. Study-level findings and limits: Near-lowest levels of clonal expansion characterized partial responders at 0.1-3.0 mg/kg.

Material: CD4+ or CD8+ T cells sorted from blood, obtained in a trial of the OX40 agonist ivuxolimab. The clonotype comes from an adult with an advanced solid tumor such as melanoma, head and neck, liver or kidney cancer. This rearrangement joins TRBV9 to TRBJ2-1, with no clear D. The CDR3 sequence is CASSVKPWDNEQFF. The CDR3 nucleotides read TGTGCCAGCAGCGTCAAACCGTGGGACAATGAGCAGTTCTTC.